This TCR beta chain was retrieved from a study of blood T cell repertoires in COVID-19. Across the whole study: The samples span acute and convalescent COVID-19 from the United States, Italy and Spain.

The germline CDR1 and CDR2 sequences are SEHNR and FQNEAQ (reference sequence). The CDR3 contains 17 residues. Trimming cost V 0 bases and J 3 bases; bases outside gene matches: 6. Authors' methods: Quantification of nucleated cells was approximated via reference gene primer amplification. Clones were read by immunoSEQ multiplex PCR, and TCRdb kept only the in-frame ones, dropping some. That table supplies the V and J calls and clone size; D and trimming were determined from the DNA. The profile shows roughly 250,000 clones, almost 85% of them singletons. The specimen was peripheral blood. The gene calls are TRBV7-9 and TRBJ1-5, with 9 bases lining up with TRBD1. The sequence came from a woman aged 80 or over with acute or convalescent COVID-19. CDR3 sequence reads: CASSLAPGQGFNQPQHF. The CDR3 region has the DNA TGTGCCAGCAGCTTAGCCCCGGGACAGGGCTTCAATCAGCCCCAGCATTTT.